These T cell receptor beta chains were read from a single sample in a study of cytomegalovirus exposure and HLA in healthy donors. Only in-frame clones appear in the TCRdb table, and some are missing; sequencing was by immunoSEQ multiplex PCR. The sample has 150,000 to 200,000 clones; approximately 84% are singletons. Sequencing input: PBMCs. The source is a girl between 5 and 17 years old in good health and CMV-seropositive. Both conserved end residues are part of each CDR3. D genes are given only for firm matches. Not every row has a clone size; where given, it reads once, few, many or a size class.

clone_size j_call v_call d_call cdr3_nt cdr3_aa
. TRBJ1-4 TRBV18 TRBD1 TGTGCCAGCTCACGACAGGGGAATGAAAAACTGTTTTTT CASSRQGNEKLFF
. TRBJ1-1 TRBV30 . TGTGCCTGGAGTCGGGGTAGTCGGAAAATGAACACTGAAGCTTTCTTT CAWSRGSRKMNTEAFF
. TRBJ1-3 TRBV7-9 . TGTGCCAGCATAAGGGGAACTGGAAACACCATATATTTT CASIRGTGNTIYF
. TRBJ1-3 TRBV25-1 . TGTGCCAGCGGGGAGCTCTCTGGAAACACCATATATTTT CASGELSGNTIYF
few TRBJ2-7 TRBV27 . TGTGCCAGCGGAAATGGGCCGAGCTCCTACGAGCAGTACTTC CASGNGPSSYEQYF
. TRBJ2-1 TRBV4-2 . TGTGCCAGCAGCCAAGCTAGCTTCAGCTCCTACAATGAGCAGTTCTTC CASSQASFSSYNEQFF
once TRBJ2-7 TRBV6-1 TRBD1 TGTGCCAGCAGTGAAAGGACAGGCTCCTACGAGCAGTACTTC CASSERTGSYEQYF
. TRBJ2-7 TRBV6-5 TRBD1 TGTGCCAGCAGAGCCGGGACAGGCACCTACGAGCAGTACTTC CASRAGTGTYEQYF
once TRBJ2-3 TRBV9 . TGTGCCAGCAGCGTATCAGGTTCTAGCACAGATACGCAGTATTTT CASSVSGSSTDTQYF
. TRBJ1-1 TRBV10-1 . TGCGCCAGCAGTGAAGACAGGCTGCTAGCTTTCTTT CASSEDRLLAFF
. TRBJ2-3 TRBV5-4 TRBD2 TGTGCCAGCAGCCCCGGACTAGCGGCCAGCACAGATACGCAGTATTTT CASSPGLAASTDTQYF
. TRBJ2-5 TRBV18 . TGTGCCAGCTCACCCCCGGACATTCTTGACATGGAGACCCAGTACTTC CASSPPDILDMETQYF
. TRBJ2-5 TRBV30 . TGTGCCTGGTCTCCCGGGGAGACCCAGTACTTC CAWSPGETQYF
. TRBJ2-7 TRBV9 TRBD1 TGTGCCAGCAGCGACCCCCGAGGGACAGTCTTC CASSDPRGTVF
. TRBJ1-1 TRBV2 TRBD1 TGTGCCAGCAAGCCCTCCCAGGGGGCGGGCACTGAAGCTTTCTTT CASKPSQGAGTEAFF
. TRBJ2-3 TRBV6-5 . TGTGCCAGCAGTTTACAGGGCCAGGGGACAGATACGCAGTATTTT CASSLQGQGTDTQYF
. TRBJ1-5 TRBV11-2 . TGTGCCAGCAGCTTAGATAGATCAGGGGCGAGCAATCAGCCCCAGCATTTT CASSLDRSGASNQPQHF
few TRBJ1-5 TRBV2 . TGTGCCAGCAAGATCAGTAATAGCAATCAGCCCCAGCATTTT CASKISNSNQPQHF
. TRBJ2-2 TRBV5-6 TRBD2 TGTGCCAGCAGCCGTCTAGCGGGAGCCACCGGGGAGCTGTTTTTT CASSRLAGATGELFF
. TRBJ2-5 TRBV2 TRBD2 TGTGCCAGCAGTGAAGAGGGACTAGCGGGGTTCCAAGAGACCCAGTACTTC CASSEEGLAGFQETQYF
. TRBJ1-2 TRBV7-2 . TGTGCCAGCACCTCATCGGGGAGGCATGGCTACACCTTC CASTSSGRHGYTF
. TRBJ2-1 TRBV21-1 . TGTGCCAGCGTTCTGAGGCGGGAGACCAAATACAATGAGCAGTTCTTC CASVLRRETKYNEQFF
. TRBJ1-3 TRBV2 TRBD1 TGTGCCAGCAGGCGGACAGGGACCGGAAACACCATATATTTT CASRRTGTGNTIYF
few TRBJ2-7 TRBV5-8 TRBD2 TGTGCCAGCAGCTGGCCGGGGGGCGAGCAGTACTTC CASSWPGGEQYF
. TRBJ2-7 TRBV11-2 TRBD1 TGTGCCAGCAGCTCTACCCAGGGGGTCCGAGACTACGAGCAGTACTTC CASSSTQGVRDYEQYF
. TRBJ2-7 TRBV7-6 . TGTGCCAGCAGCTTAGTTAGTCAAGGCGAGGCAGGGCGCGAGCAGTACTTC CASSLVSQGEAGREQYF
. TRBJ1-1 TRBV5-1 . TGCGCCAGCAGCTTCCGAAACAGGGATACTGAAGCTTTCTTT CASSFRNRDTEAFF
once TRBJ2-7 TRBV27 TRBD2 TGTGCCAGCAGTGGACTAGCGGGCTCCTACGAGCAGTACTTC CASSGLAGSYEQYF
. TRBJ1-5 TRBV25-1 TRBD1 TGTGCCAGCAGTGTTACAGGGGGCGGTCAGCCCCAGCATTTT CASSVTGGGQPQHF
few TRBJ2-7 TRBV5-5 . TGTGCCAGCAGCTTGGTTCGGGAGTGGGGCGAGCAGTACTTC CASSLVREWGEQYF
. TRBJ1-1 TRBV10-1 . TGCGCCAGCAGGACCGACAGGAACACTGAAGCTTTCTTT CASRTDRNTEAFF
few TRBJ2-5 TRBV5-4 . TGTGCCAGCAGCCCAGGTACTAGAGGGGAGACCCAGTACTTC CASSPGTRGETQYF
. TRBJ2-1 TRBV27 TRBD2 TGTGCCAGCAGTTCAAAGGGGACTAGGTCGTGGAATGAGCAGTTCTTC CASSSKGTRSWNEQFF
. TRBJ1-6 TRBV6-5 TRBD1 TGTGCCAGCAGGCGGGACAGGCTTAATTCACCCCTCCACTTT CASRRDRLNSPLHF
. TRBJ2-1 TRBV6-1 TRBD1 TGTGCCAGCAGAACTGGACAGGGGGTTTACAATGAGCAGTTCTTC CASRTGQGVYNEQFF